Shown below are 27 T cell receptor beta chains from a single sample sequenced in a study of shared clonotypes between healthy human individuals. TCRdb keeps only in-frame clones here, not all; method: immunoSEQ multiplex PCR. The table records around 940,000 clones, 76% of them present only once. Sequencing used memory CD4+ T cells sorted from blood. Indicated subset: CD45RA-negative fraction. The source is a man aged 18 to 35 in good health.

The CDR3 nucleotides are TGTGCCAGCACCTGGACAGAAAATCAGCCCCAGCATTTT. Its translation is CASTWTENQPQHF. The chain uses TRBV6-6 and TRBJ1-5, with D maybe TRBD1 (6 bases). Germline CDR1 reads MNHNY; CDR2 reads SVGAGI (reference sequence). This CDR3 contains 13 residues. V was shortened by 7 bases and J by 4 bases, with 11 bases between the two germline ends.

The chain is built from TRBV2 and TRBJ1-6; D gene uncertain. This CDR3 is 14 amino acids long. Trimming removed 3 bases from V and 9 bases from J, with 12 bases in between. Germline V gives CDR1 SNHLY, CDR2 FYNNEI. CDR3 nucleotide sequence: TGTGCCAGCAGTGACCCCGCCGCCCGTTCACCCCTCCACTTT. Its translation is CASSDPAARSPLHF.

The V gene is TRBV25-1, the J gene TRBJ1-3; D is unresolved. The V and J ends lost 1 base and 1 base respectively, with 8 bases between them. Per germline, CDR1 MGHDK and CDR2 SYGVNS. The CDR3 contains 15 residues. The CDR3 coding sequence is TGTGCCAGCAGTGAATTTGGTGGTTCTGGAAACACCATATATTTT. This sequence encodes CASSEFGGSGNTIYF.

The chain is built from TRBV2 and TRBJ2-3, with a tentative D call TRBD1 (6 bases). CDR1 SNHLY and CDR2 FYNNEI come from the germline V gene. Trimming took off 4 bases at V and 0 bases at J, with 11 bases between the two ends. This CDR3 region has 15 residues. The CDR3 reads CASSVQGPSTDTQYF. For the CDR3, the DNA is TGTGCCAGCAGTGTTCAGGGGCCGAGCACAGATACGCAGTATTTT.

J is TRBJ2-7 and V is TRBV27; the match to TRBD1 covers 9 bases. V trimming: 4 bases; J trimming: 3 bases; junction bases outside the gene matches: 7. Germline loops: CDR1 MNHEY, CDR2 SMNVEV (reference sequence). The CDR3 totals 15 residues. CDR3 nucleotides: TGTGCCAGCAGTTCCGTACAGGGGGCTAGCTACGAGCAGTACTTC. It specifies CASSSVQGASYEQYF.

The rearrangement links TRBV6-6 to TRBJ2-3; unclear D gene. V was clipped by 4 bases and J by 0 bases, with 11 bases between them. CDR1 and CDR2 from the germline V gene are MNHNY and SVGAGI (reference sequence). CDR3 length: 15 residues. The CDR3 loop is CASSSGRPSTDTQYF. The CDR3 bases are TGTGCCAGCAGTTCCGGCCGCCCAAGCACAGATACGCAGTATTTT.

This clone appeared a single time. The genes are TRBV19 and TRBJ2-5; TRBD1 is a possible D gene (6 bases). Looked up from germline, CDR1 is LNHDA and CDR2 is SQIVND (reference sequence). The CDR3 totals 17 residues. V lost 3 bases and J lost 0, with 17 bases in between. The CDR3 loop is CASSIEVGHGYQETQYF. The CDR3 DNA sequence: TGTGCCAGTAGTATTGAGGTGGGACATGGGTACCAAGAGACCCAGTACTTC.

For this clone: The same CDR3 also results from other DNA sequences found in this sample. The chain couples TRBV5-1 to TRBJ1-2; tentatively, D is TRBD1 (5 bases). In germline, CDR1 is SGHRS, CDR2 YFSETQ. The CDR3 spans 12 residues. Trimming took off 5 bases at V and 5 bases at J, with 10 bases between the two ends. The CDR3 loop reads CASSSEGYGYTF. As DNA, the CDR3 is TGCGCCAGCAGTTCGGAGGGGTATGGCTACACCTTC.

The chain recombines TRBV4-3 with TRBJ2-5; TRBD1 matches 9 bases. CDR1 LGHNA and CDR2 YSLEER come from the germline V gene. The CDR3 contains 16 residues. V shed 6 bases, J shed 4 bases, and the junction held 12 bases outside the gene matches. This CDR3 is CASRRTGVLLGETQYF. CDR3 in DNA: TGCGCCAGCAGGCGGACAGGGGTTTTACTTGGAGAGACCCAGTACTTC.

In its sample, this clone was seen once. The rearrangement joins TRBV19 to TRBJ1-5; possibly TRBD1 for D (5 bases). The CDR3 is 15 amino acids. V was clipped by 4 bases and J by 3 bases, with 13 bases between them. The germline gives CDR1 LNHDA, CDR2 SQIVND (reference sequence). CDR3: CASSTADRLNQPQHF. In DNA, the CDR3 is TGTGCCAGTAGTACCGCCGACAGACTCAATCAGCCCCAGCATTTT.

This clone was counted ten times or more. Other DNA sequences in this sample translate to the same CDR3. The V gene is TRBV6-1, the J gene TRBJ1-2; D is perhaps TRBD1 (6 bases). Germline loops: CDR1 MNHNS, CDR2 SASEGT. The V and J ends lost 0 bases and 1 base respectively, with 6 bases between them. The CDR3 totals 14 residues. The CDR3 is CASSEAGGNYGYTF. The CDR3 DNA sequence: TGTGCCAGCAGTGAAGCAGGGGGTAACTATGGCTACACCTTC.

The chain links TRBV30 to TRBJ2-1; 12 nucleotides agree with TRBD2. This CDR3 has 15 residues. Looked up from germline, CDR1 is GTSNPN and CDR2 is SVGIG (reference sequence). V shed 2 bases, J shed 12 bases, and the junction held 11 bases outside the gene matches. CDR3 in DNA: TGTGCCTGGAGTCCTACGACTAGCGGGAGTTCGCGGCAGTTCTTC. Translated: CAWSPTTSGSSRQFF.

The genes are TRBV7-2 and TRBJ2-1; no clear D gene. The CDR3 consists of 15 residues. Germline V gives CDR1 SGHTA, CDR2 FQGNSA. Trimming stripped 1 base from V and 2 bases from J, with 9 bases between. The chain's CDR3 is CASSLEPDPYNEQFF. CDR3 in DNA: TGTGCCAGCAGCTTAGAGCCGGACCCCTACAATGAGCAGTTCTTC.

The chain has TRBV6-1 and TRBJ2-7; D possibly uses TRBD1 or TRBD2 (5 bases each). CDR1 MNHNS and CDR2 SASEGT come from the germline V gene. This CDR3 contains 16 residues. V lost 3 bases, J lost 0 bases, and 15 bases lay in between. CDR3 sequence: CASSDFGGRSSYEQYF. The CDR3 DNA reads TGTGCCAGCAGTGATTTTGGGGGACGGAGCTCCTACGAGCAGTACTTC.

A few counts support this clone. The sample carries other DNA sequences with the same CDR3. The genes are TRBV10-2 and TRBJ2-7; TRBD2 might be the D (5 bases). Germline CDR1 is WSHSY and CDR2 is SAAADI. With 2 bases removed from V and 0 bases from J, the gap between germline ends came to 5 bases. The CDR3 is made up of 13 amino acids. CDR3 sequence: CASSEAGSYEQYF. CDR3 DNA: TGCGCCAGCAGTGAGGCGGGCTCCTACGAGCAGTACTTC.

This rearrangement joins TRBV25-1 to TRBJ1-6, with TRBD1 matching over 8 bases. The V gene's germline CDR1 is MGHDK and CDR2 SYGVNS. The CDR3 is made up of 14 amino acids. The V and J ends lost 5 bases and 6 bases, in that order; junction bases with no gene match: 3. The CDR3 DNA reads as TGTGCCAGCAGTTTTGACAGGGGTAATTCACCCCTCCACTTT. Translating gives CASSFDRGNSPLHF.

The rearrangement links TRBV6-5 to TRBJ1-2; possibly TRBD1 for D (6 bases). V lost 6 bases and J 4 bases, leaving 15 bases between the germline ends. The CDR3 spans 14 residues. Germline loops: CDR1 MNHEY, CDR2 SVGAGI. CDR3 sequence (DNA): TGTGCCAGCAGAGCGACAGGAAAAGTCTATGGCTACACCTTC. Translation: CASRATGKVYGYTF.

The chain has TRBV7-6 and TRBJ2-3; the D is unclear. Germline V gene data show CDR1 as SGHVS and CDR2 as FNYEAQ. This CDR3 has 13 residues. Trimming removed 4 bases at V and 2 bases at J, with 7 bases between. The CDR3 region is CASSWANTDTQYF. In DNA, the CDR3 is TGTGCCAGCAGCTGGGCGAACACAGATACGCAGTATTTT.

This chain connects TRBV5-6 to TRBJ1-1, with D perhaps matching TRBD1 (5 bases). The germline gives CDR1 SGHDT, CDR2 YYEEEE. Trimming cost V 2 bases and J 0 bases, with 17 bases left between them. The CDR3 runs 17 residues. The CDR3 loop reads CASSFYGGVYMNTEAFF. The CDR3 nucleotides read TGTGCCAGCAGCTTTTACGGGGGGGTTTACATGAACACTGAAGCTTTCTTT.

The rearrangement joins TRBV6-6 to TRBJ2-7; D gene ambiguous. CDR3 length equals 11 residues. Trimming shortened V by 5 bases and J by 1 base, and 3 bases separated the two germline ends. CDR1 and CDR2 (germline): MNHNY, SVGAGI (reference sequence). The CDR3 DNA reads as TGTGCCAGCAGTGGGTCCTACGAGCAGTACTTC. The encoded protein is CASSGSYEQYF.

The rearrangement uses TRBV6-6 and TRBJ1-2; TRBD1 might be the D (5 bases). CDR3 size: 15 residues. The germline V gene has CDR1 MNHNY and CDR2 SVGAGI (reference sequence). The germline V and J ends were trimmed by 5 bases and 5 bases, with 18 bases remaining between them. The CDR3 DNA follows: TGTGCCAGCAGTACGGGGGACGGCCATTTTTATGGCTACACCTTC. This gives the protein CASSTGDGHFYGYTF.

This rearrangement joins TRBV7-9 to TRBJ2-7; 7 bases align to TRBD1. Germline loops: CDR1 SEHNR, CDR2 FQNEAQ (reference sequence). The CDR3 has 15 residues. V trimming: 4 bases; J trimming: 2 bases; junction bases outside the gene matches: 8. In DNA, the CDR3 is TGTGCCAGCAGCTCCATGGACAGGTACCCCTACGAGCAGTACTTC. Residues: CASSSMDRYPYEQYF.

This clone appeared a few times. The CDR3 loop is CASMGNSYEQYF. The CDR3 bases are TGTGCCAGCATGGGGAACTCCTACGAGCAGTACTTC. The V gene is TRBV2, the J gene TRBJ2-7; no clear D gene. The CDR3 loop spans 12 amino acids. Germline V lookup: CDR1 SNHLY, CDR2 FYNNEI. V gave up 7 bases and J gave up 0 bases, with 7 bases separating them.

The CDR3 region has the DNA TGTGCCAGCAGTGCAACAGGGGGAAGTGGCTACACCTTC. Protein sequence: CASSATGGSGYTF. The rearrangement links TRBV27 to TRBJ1-2; 8 bases are shared with TRBD1. This CDR3 is 13 amino acids long. The germline V gene has CDR1 MNHEY and CDR2 SMNVEV (reference sequence). V lost 5 bases, J lost 7 bases, and 6 bases stayed unmatched.

V usage is TRBV5-8 and J usage is TRBJ1-2; D unresolved. Germline CDR1 and CDR2: SGHTS and YDEGEE. V was shortened by 4 bases and J by 4 bases, with 26 bases between the two germline ends. The CDR3 has 18 amino acids. The CDR3 reads CASSPSGLPPIRFYGYTF. The CDR3 DNA reads as TGTGCCAGCAGCCCTTCGGGCCTGCCCCCAATCCGATTCTATGGCTACACCTTC.

Concerning this clone itself: A much larger clone differs from this one at a single base, so this may be a read error. V is TRBV6-5 and J is TRBJ2-7; D is possibly TRBD1 (6 bases). The V and J ends lost 6 bases and 0 bases respectively, with 9 bases between them. This CDR3 is built from 13 residues. CDR1 and CDR2 from the germline V gene are MNHEY and SVGAGI. CDR3 residues: CASSGTHSYEQYF. The CDR3 DNA reads as TGTGCCAGCAGCGGGACACACTCCTACGAGCAGTACTTC.

This clone was picked up a small number of times. This chain joins TRBV5-1 and TRBJ2-3, with D perhaps matching TRBD1 (5 bases). The CDR3 extends over 15 amino acids. V gave up 0 bases and J gave up 2 bases, with 10 bases separating them. The germline V gene has CDR1 SGHRS and CDR2 YFSETQ. CDR3 DNA: TGCGCCAGCAGCTTGGGGGGCCAGGTCACAGATACGCAGTATTTT. Residues: CASSLGGQVTDTQYF.